A selection of T cell receptor beta chains follows, all from one sample in a study of tumor-infiltrating lymphocytes in oesophageal squamous cell carcinoma. TCRdb recomputed calls from the PCR reads with MiXCR, one row per CDR3 protein. The sample contains about 24,000 distinct CDR3 sequences, 30% to 40% of which appear only once. The sequencing sample was made of esophageal tumor tissue. These TCRs come from a male donor with esophageal squamous cell carcinoma. Both conserved end residues are part of each CDR3. D genes are given only for firm matches. The size entry is marked missing in some rows and otherwise reads once, few, many or a size class.

V gene: TRBV6-1
clone size: few
J gene: TRBJ2-7
CDR3 length: 13
D gene: -
CDR3 DNA: TGTGCCAGCAGGGACGACTCTGGGTGGGAGCAGTACTTC
CDR3 protein: CASRDDSGWEQYF

V gene: TRBV6-1
clone size: once
J gene: TRBJ2-5
CDR3 length: 14
D gene: TRBD1
CDR3 DNA: TGTGCCAGCAGTGAGACAGGGGTAGGGGAGACCCAGTACTTC
CDR3 protein: CASSETGVGETQYF

V gene: TRBV5-5
clone size: many
J gene: TRBJ1-2
CDR3 length: 16
D gene: TRBD1
CDR3 DNA: TGTGCCAGCGTCTCCCCGAGGGACAGGGGGGCTGGTGGCTACACCTTC
CDR3 protein: CASVSPRDRGAGGYTF

V gene: TRBV2
clone size: many
J gene: TRBJ2-7
CDR3 length: 14
D gene: TRBD1
CDR3 DNA: TGTGCCAGCAGTCGCCGGGACAGAATCTACGAGCAGTACTTC
CDR3 protein: CASSRRDRIYEQYF

V gene: TRBV19
clone size: -
J gene: TRBJ2-7
CDR3 length: 15
D gene: TRBD1
CDR3 DNA: TGTGCCAGTAGTCCAAGACAGGGGGCTGGGAACGAGCAGTACTTC
CDR3 protein: CASSPRQGAGNEQYF

V gene: TRBV6-1
clone size: few
J gene: TRBJ2-3
CDR3 length: 12
D gene: -
CDR3 DNA: TGTGCCAGCAGTGAACGGGGGGATACGCAGTATTTT
CDR3 protein: CASSERGDTQYF

V gene: TRBV12-3/TRBV12-4
clone size: -
J gene: TRBJ2-5
CDR3 length: 14
D gene: -
CDR3 DNA: TGTGCCAGCAGTTTAGATGCCCAGGGGACGAAGCAGTACTTC
CDR3 protein: CASSLDAQGTKQYF

V gene: TRBV7-9
clone size: medium-sized
J gene: TRBJ2-5
CDR3 length: 19
D gene: -
CDR3 DNA: TGTGCCAGCAGCTCCTGGGGGGGCCCCCGGACAGTCCGACAAGAGACCCAGTACTTC
CDR3 protein: CASSSWGGPRTVRQETQYF

V gene: TRBV7-2
clone size: -
J gene: TRBJ2-1
CDR3 length: 14
D gene: -
CDR3 DNA: TGTGCCAGCAGCTTAGATGGGACAAGGAATGAGCAGTTCTTC
CDR3 protein: CASSLDGTRNEQFF

V gene: TRBV6-1
clone size: -
J gene: TRBJ2-7
CDR3 length: 15
D gene: -
CDR3 DNA: TGTGCCAGCAGGAAAGGGGGGGAGGCCCTTTACGAGCAGTACTTC
CDR3 protein: CASRKGGEALYEQYF

V gene: TRBV30
clone size: -
J gene: TRBJ2-5
CDR3 length: 13
D gene: -
CDR3 DNA: TGTGCCTGGAGTTCCCAGGGTTGGGAGACCCAGTACTTC
CDR3 protein: CAWSSQGWETQYF

V gene: TRBV6-1
clone size: few
J gene: TRBJ2-3
CDR3 length: 17
D gene: TRBD2
CDR3 DNA: TGTGCCAGCATTAAACTAGCGGGAGGGCCGGATACCGGGGAGCTGTATTTT
CDR3 protein: CASIKLAGGPDTGELYF

V gene: TRBV7-4
clone size: -
J gene: TRBJ2-5
CDR3 length: 15
D gene: TRBD2
CDR3 DNA: TGTGCCAGCAGCTCGACTAGCGGGGTATTGGGTGAGCAGTACTTC
CDR3 protein: CASSSTSGVLGEQYF

V gene: TRBV28
clone size: many
J gene: TRBJ1-5
CDR3 length: 11
D gene: -
CDR3 DNA: TGTGCCAGCAGCCGGAATCAGCCCCAGCATTTT
CDR3 protein: CASSRNQPQHF

V gene: TRBV7-6
clone size: -
J gene: TRBJ2-7
CDR3 length: 14
D gene: -
CDR3 DNA: TGTGCCAGCAGCTTAGAGGGACTCTCCTACGAGCAGTACTTC
CDR3 protein: CASSLEGLSYEQYF

V gene: TRBV19
clone size: -
J gene: TRBJ1-1
CDR3 length: 14
D gene: TRBD1
CDR3 DNA: TGTGCCAGCCAGGATAGACAGGGGCGCACTGAAGCTTTCTTT
CDR3 protein: CASQDRQGRTEAFF

V gene: TRBV6-1
clone size: many
J gene: TRBJ2-3
CDR3 length: 14
D gene: -
CDR3 DNA: TGTGCCAGCAGTCCCTGGAGGGTGGAGGATACGCAGTATTTT
CDR3 protein: CASSPWRVEDTQYF

V gene: TRBV6-1
clone size: medium-sized
J gene: TRBJ1-2
CDR3 length: 12
D gene: -
CDR3 DNA: TGTGCCAGCACCGAATTCAGGGAAAGCTACACCTTC
CDR3 protein: CASTEFRESYTF

V gene: TRBV6-6
clone size: many
J gene: TRBJ2-1
CDR3 length: 13
D gene: -
CDR3 DNA: TGTGCCAGCAGTTACACCGACAATTCACCCCTCCACTTC
CDR3 protein: CASSYTDNSPLHF

V gene: TRBV6-1
clone size: many
J gene: TRBJ2-7
CDR3 length: 14
D gene: TRBD2
CDR3 DNA: TGTGCCAGCAGTCCGACTAGCGGACCCTACGAGCAGTACTTC
CDR3 protein: CASSPTSGPYEQYF

V gene: TRBV24-1
clone size: many
J gene: TRBJ2-5
CDR3 length: 15
D gene: TRBD1
CDR3 DNA: TGTGCCACCAGTGCCACAGGGGGCGGTGGAGAGACCCAGTACTTC
CDR3 protein: CATSATGGGGETQYF

V gene: TRBV7-6
clone size: -
J gene: TRBJ2-2
CDR3 length: 14
D gene: TRBD1
CDR3 DNA: TGTGCTAGCAGCTGGGACAGGACCGCCGGGGAGCTGTTTTTT
CDR3 protein: CASSWDRTAGELFF

V gene: TRBV18
clone size: few
J gene: TRBJ2-1
CDR3 length: 14
D gene: TRBD1
CDR3 DNA: TGTGCCAGCTCACCCGCGACAGGGCAAGAGACCCAGTTCTTC
CDR3 protein: CASSPATGQETQFF

V gene: TRBV27
clone size: few
J gene: TRBJ1-2
CDR3 length: 13
D gene: -
CDR3 DNA: TGTGCCAGCAGTTTAGTAGGGGGGTATGGCTACACCTTC
CDR3 protein: CASSLVGGYGYTF

V gene: TRBV5-6
clone size: few
J gene: TRBJ1-2
CDR3 length: 14
D gene: TRBD1
CDR3 DNA: TGTGCCAGCAGCTTGTCACAGGGGGGCTATAGCTACACCTTC
CDR3 protein: CASSLSQGGYSYTF

V gene: TRBV7-9
clone size: once
J gene: TRBJ2-7
CDR3 length: 16
D gene: TRBD1
CDR3 DNA: TGTGCCAGCAGCTTAGTTCGGACAGGGGAAAACTACGAGCAGTACTTC
CDR3 protein: CASSLVRTGENYEQYF

V gene: TRBV7-6
clone size: -
J gene: TRBJ1-3
CDR3 length: 18
D gene: -
CDR3 DNA: TGTGCCAGCAGACCGGGGGGCCTTCCAACGAGCTCTGGAAACACCATATATTTT
CDR3 protein: CASRPGGLPTSSGNTIYF

V gene: TRBV11-2
clone size: many
J gene: TRBJ1-2
CDR3 length: 13
D gene: -
CDR3 DNA: TGTGCCAGCAGCTTAGGAGAGGCCTATGGCTACACCTTC
CDR3 protein: CASSLGEAYGYTF

V gene: TRBV27
clone size: many
J gene: TRBJ2-4
CDR3 length: 16
D gene: TRBD2
CDR3 DNA: TGTGCCAGCAGCAAAGCTAGCGGGGGGGTCAAAAACATTCAGTACTTC
CDR3 protein: CASSKASGGVKNIQYF

V gene: TRBV11-2
clone size: -
J gene: TRBJ2-3
CDR3 length: 15
D gene: -
CDR3 DNA: TGTGCCAGCAGCTTATTGAGGCAAAACACAGATACGCAGTATTTT
CDR3 protein: CASSLLRQNTDTQYF

V gene: TRBV7-6
clone size: medium-sized
J gene: TRBJ2-1
CDR3 length: 13
D gene: -
CDR3 DNA: TGTGCCAGCAGCTTAGATAGCAGGGGTGAGCAGTTCTTC
CDR3 protein: CASSLDSRGEQFF

V gene: TRBV12-3/TRBV12-4
clone size: many
J gene: TRBJ1-1
CDR3 length: 14
D gene: TRBD1
CDR3 DNA: TGTGCCAGCAGTTTAATTACAGGGGGCACTGAAGCTTTCTTT
CDR3 protein: CASSLITGGTEAFF

V gene: TRBV24-1
clone size: -
J gene: TRBJ2-3
CDR3 length: 13
D gene: -
CDR3 DNA: TGTGCCACCAGTGATACCGACACAGATACGCAGTATTTT
CDR3 protein: CATSDTDTDTQYF

V gene: TRBV7-3
clone size: -
J gene: TRBJ2-7
CDR3 length: 18
D gene: TRBD2
CDR3 DNA: TGTGCCAGCAGCTTAACTAGCGGGGGGGCCTTACCCTACAATGAGCAGTACTTC
CDR3 protein: CASSLTSGGALPYNEQYF

V gene: TRBV6-5
clone size: once
J gene: TRBJ2-7
CDR3 length: 14
D gene: -
CDR3 DNA: TGTGCCAGCAGTTATTATCACCGGACAGACGAGCAGTACTTC
CDR3 protein: CASSYYHRTDEQYF

V gene: TRBV7-8
clone size: medium-sized
J gene: TRBJ1-3
CDR3 length: 16
D gene: -
CDR3 DNA: TGTGCCAGCAGCTTCGAGTGGGGGACTGGTGGAAACACCATATATTTT
CDR3 protein: CASSFEWGTGGNTIYF

V gene: TRBV10-1
clone size: many
J gene: TRBJ2-2
CDR3 length: 14
D gene: -
CDR3 DNA: TGCGCCAGCAGTGAGTCGAGGACCACCGGGGAGCTGTTTTTT
CDR3 protein: CASSESRTTGELFF

V gene: TRBV7-9
clone size: -
J gene: TRBJ2-3
CDR3 length: 16
D gene: -
CDR3 DNA: TGTGCCAGCAGCTTCCTTGCTTGGGGGGTCACAGATACGCAGTATTTT
CDR3 protein: CASSFLAWGVTDTQYF

V gene: TRBV11-2
clone size: many
J gene: TRBJ1-3
CDR3 length: 16
D gene: -
CDR3 DNA: TGTGCCAGCACCAAAACAGGGCAGCCCTCTGGAAACACCATATATTTT
CDR3 protein: CASTKTGQPSGNTIYF

V gene: TRBV12-3/TRBV12-4
clone size: -
J gene: TRBJ2-1
CDR3 length: 14
D gene: -
CDR3 DNA: TGTGCCAGCAGCCCACAGGGAGGAATCAATGAGCAGTTCTTC
CDR3 protein: CASSPQGGINEQFF

V gene: TRBV6-9
clone size: -
J gene: TRBJ1-6
CDR3 length: 12
D gene: -
CDR3 DNA: TGTGCCAGCAGGGGCGGTAATTCACCCCTCCACTTT
CDR3 protein: CASRGGNSPLHF

V gene: TRBV7-2
clone size: few
J gene: TRBJ2-3
CDR3 length: 15
D gene: -
CDR3 DNA: TGTGCCAGCAGCTTAGGAGGAGCTTTGGCAGATACGCAGTATTTT
CDR3 protein: CASSLGGALADTQYF